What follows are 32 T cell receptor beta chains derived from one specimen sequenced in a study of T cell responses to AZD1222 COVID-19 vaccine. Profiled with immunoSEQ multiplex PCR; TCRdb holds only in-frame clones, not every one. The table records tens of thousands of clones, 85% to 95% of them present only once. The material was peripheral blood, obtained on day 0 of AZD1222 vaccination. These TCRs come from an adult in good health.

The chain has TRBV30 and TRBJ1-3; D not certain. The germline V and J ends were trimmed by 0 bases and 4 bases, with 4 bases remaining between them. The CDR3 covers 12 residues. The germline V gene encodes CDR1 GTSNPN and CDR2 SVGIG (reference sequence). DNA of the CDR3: TGTGCCTGGAGTGTACCAGGAAACACCATATATTTT. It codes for CAWSVPGNTIYF.

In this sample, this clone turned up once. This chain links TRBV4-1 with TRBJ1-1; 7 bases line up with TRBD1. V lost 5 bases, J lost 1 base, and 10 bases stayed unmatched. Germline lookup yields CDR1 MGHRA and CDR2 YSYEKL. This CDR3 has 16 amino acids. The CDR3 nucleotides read TGCGCCAGCAGCACCCGACAGGGCGTATCGAACACTGAAGCTTTCTTT. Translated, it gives CASSTRQGVSNTEAFF.

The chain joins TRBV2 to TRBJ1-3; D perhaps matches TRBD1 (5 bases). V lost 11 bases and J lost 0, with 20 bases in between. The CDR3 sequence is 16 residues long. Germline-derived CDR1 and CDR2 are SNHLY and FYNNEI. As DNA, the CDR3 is TGTGCCTTAATACCCCGGGACGGAGGCTCTGGAAACACCATATATTTT. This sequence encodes CALIPRDGGSGNTIYF.

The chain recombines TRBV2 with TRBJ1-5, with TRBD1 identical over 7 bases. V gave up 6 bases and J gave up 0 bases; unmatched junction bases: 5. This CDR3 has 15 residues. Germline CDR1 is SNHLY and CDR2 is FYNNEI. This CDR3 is CASSAGTASNQPQHF. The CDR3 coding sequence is TGTGCCAGCAGCGCCGGGACAGCTAGCAATCAGCCCCAGCATTTT.

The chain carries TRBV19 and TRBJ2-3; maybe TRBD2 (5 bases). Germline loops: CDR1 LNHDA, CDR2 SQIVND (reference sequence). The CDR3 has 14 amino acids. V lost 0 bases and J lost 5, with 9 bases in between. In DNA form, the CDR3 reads TGTGCCAGTAGTATAGATTTCAGCGGAGATACGCAGTATTTT. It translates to CASSIDFSGDTQYF.

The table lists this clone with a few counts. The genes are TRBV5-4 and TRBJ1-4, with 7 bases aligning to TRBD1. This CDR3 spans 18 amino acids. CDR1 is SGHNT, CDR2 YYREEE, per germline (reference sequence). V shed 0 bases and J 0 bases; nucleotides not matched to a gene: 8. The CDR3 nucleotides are TGTGCCAGCAGCTTGGGGATTGTCCAGGGGGCAACTAATGAAAAACTGTTTTTT. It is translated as CASSLGIVQGATNEKLFF.

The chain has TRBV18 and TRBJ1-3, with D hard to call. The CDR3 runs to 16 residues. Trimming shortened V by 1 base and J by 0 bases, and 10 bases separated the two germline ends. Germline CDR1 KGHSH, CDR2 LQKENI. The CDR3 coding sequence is TGTGCCAGCTCACCACTCACGGGGTCCTCTGGAAACACCATATATTTT. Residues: CASSPLTGSSGNTIYF.

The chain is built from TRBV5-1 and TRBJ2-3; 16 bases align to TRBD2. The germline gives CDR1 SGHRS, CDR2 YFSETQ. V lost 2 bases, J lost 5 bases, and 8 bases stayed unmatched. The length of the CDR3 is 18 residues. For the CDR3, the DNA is TGCGCCAGCAGCTTTACGGGACTAGCGGGGGGGCAGGTAGATACGCAGTATTTT. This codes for CASSFTGLAGGQVDTQYF.

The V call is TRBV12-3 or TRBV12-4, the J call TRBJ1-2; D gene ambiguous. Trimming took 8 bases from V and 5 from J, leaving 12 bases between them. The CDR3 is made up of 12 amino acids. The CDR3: CASAWSGYGYTF. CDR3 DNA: TGTGCCAGCGCCTGGTCCGGATATGGCTACACCTTC.

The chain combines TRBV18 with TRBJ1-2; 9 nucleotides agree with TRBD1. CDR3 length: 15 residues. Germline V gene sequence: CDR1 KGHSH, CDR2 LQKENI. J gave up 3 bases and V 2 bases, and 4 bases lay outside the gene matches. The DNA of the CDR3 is TGTGCCAGCTCACCAACAGGGGGCCAGGACTATGGCTACACCTTC. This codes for CASSPTGGQDYGYTF.

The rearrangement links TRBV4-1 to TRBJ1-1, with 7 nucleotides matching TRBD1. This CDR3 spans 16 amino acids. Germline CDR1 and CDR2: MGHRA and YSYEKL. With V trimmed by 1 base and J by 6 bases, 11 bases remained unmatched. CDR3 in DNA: TGCGCCAGCAGCCAAGTAGGACAGGCAGGACGACCTGAAGCTTTCTTT. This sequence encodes CASSQVGQAGRPEAFF.

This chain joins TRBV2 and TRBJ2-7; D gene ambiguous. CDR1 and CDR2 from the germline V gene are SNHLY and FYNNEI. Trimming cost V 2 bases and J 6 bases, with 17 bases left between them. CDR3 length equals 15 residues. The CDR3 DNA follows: TGTGCCAGCAGTGAACTTCGGCCGAGAATGGGCGAGCAGTACTTC. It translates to CASSELRPRMGEQYF.

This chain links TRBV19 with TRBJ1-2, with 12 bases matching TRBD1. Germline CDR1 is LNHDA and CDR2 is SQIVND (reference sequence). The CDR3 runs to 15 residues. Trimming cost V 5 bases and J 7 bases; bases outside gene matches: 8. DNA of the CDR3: TGTGCCAGTAGTGGACCGGGACAGGGGGCTGGTGGCTACACCTTC. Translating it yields CASSGPGQGAGGYTF.

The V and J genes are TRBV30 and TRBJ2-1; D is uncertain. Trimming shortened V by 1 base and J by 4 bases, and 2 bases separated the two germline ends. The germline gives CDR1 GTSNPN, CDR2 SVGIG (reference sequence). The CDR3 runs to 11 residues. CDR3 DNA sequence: TGTGCCTGGAGTGCTTACAATGAGCAGTTCTTC. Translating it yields CAWSAYNEQFF.

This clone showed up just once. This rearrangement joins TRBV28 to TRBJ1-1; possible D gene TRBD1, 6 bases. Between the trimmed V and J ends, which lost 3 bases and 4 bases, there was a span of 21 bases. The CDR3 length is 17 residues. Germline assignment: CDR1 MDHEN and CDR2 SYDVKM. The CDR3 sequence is CASSFLWTGAVGTEAFF. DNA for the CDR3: TGTGCCAGCAGTTTCCTATGGACGGGGGCGGTTGGCACTGAAGCTTTCTTT.

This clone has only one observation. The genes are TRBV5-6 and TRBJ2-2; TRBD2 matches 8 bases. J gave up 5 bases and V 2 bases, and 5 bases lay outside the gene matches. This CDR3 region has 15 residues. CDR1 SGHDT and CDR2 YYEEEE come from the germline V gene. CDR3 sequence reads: CASSLPGGETGELFF. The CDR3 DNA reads TGTGCCAGCAGCTTACCCGGGGGGGAAACCGGGGAGCTGTTTTTT.

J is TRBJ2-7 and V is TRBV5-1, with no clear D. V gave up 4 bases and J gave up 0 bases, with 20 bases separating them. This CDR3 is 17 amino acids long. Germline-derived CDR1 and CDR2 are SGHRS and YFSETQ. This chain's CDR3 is CASSPPRFGLSSYEQYF. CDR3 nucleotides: TGCGCCAGCAGCCCACCCCGTTTCGGATTAAGCTCCTACGAGCAGTACTTC.

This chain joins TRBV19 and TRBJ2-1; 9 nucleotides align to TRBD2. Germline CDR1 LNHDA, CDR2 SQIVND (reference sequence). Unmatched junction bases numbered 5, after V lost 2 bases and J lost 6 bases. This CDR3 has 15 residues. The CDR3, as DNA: TGTGCCAGTAGTATACAGGGCGGGGGGGCCAATGAGCAGTTCTTC. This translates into CASSIQGGGANEQFF. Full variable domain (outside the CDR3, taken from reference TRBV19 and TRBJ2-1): DGGITQSPKYLFRKEGQNVTLSCEQNLNHDAMYWYRQDPGQGLRLIYYSQIVNDFQKGDIAEGYSVSREKKESFPLTVTSAQKNPTAFYLCASSIQGGGANEQFFGPGTRLTVL.

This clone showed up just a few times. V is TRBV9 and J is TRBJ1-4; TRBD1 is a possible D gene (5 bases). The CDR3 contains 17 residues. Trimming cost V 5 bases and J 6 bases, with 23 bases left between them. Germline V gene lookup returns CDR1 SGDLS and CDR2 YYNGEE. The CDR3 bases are TGTGCCAGCAGTTATGGCCCGGGAGGCAGGGAGGATGAAAAACTGTTTTTT. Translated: CASSYGPGGREDEKLFF.

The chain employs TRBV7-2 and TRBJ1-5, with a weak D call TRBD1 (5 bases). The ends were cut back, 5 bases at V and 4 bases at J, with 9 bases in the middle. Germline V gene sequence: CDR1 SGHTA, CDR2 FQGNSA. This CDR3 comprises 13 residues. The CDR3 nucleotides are TGTGCCAGCAGCGTGGGGCCGAATCAGCCCCAGCATTTT. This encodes CASSVGPNQPQHF.

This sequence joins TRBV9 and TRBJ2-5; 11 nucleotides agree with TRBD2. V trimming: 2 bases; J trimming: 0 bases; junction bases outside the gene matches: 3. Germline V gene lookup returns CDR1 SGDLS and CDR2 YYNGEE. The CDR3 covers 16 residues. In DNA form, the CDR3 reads TGTGCCAGCAGCGTTACTAGCGGGGGCTACCAAGAGACCCAGTACTTC. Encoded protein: CASSVTSGGYQETQYF.

As DNA, the CDR3 is TGTGCCAGCAGCGTAGAGGTAGGTAGGTACAATGAGCAGTTCTTC. Translated: CASSVEVGRYNEQFF. The chain recombines TRBV9 with TRBJ2-1; D not certain. The length of the CDR3 is 15 residues. V was trimmed by 0 bases and J by 4 bases, leaving 11 bases between them. Per the germline V gene, CDR1 is SGDLS and CDR2 is YYNGEE.

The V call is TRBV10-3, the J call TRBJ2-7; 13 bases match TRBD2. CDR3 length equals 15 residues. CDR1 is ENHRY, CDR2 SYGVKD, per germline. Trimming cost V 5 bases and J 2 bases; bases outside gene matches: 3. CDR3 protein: CAISPGTSGAYEQYF. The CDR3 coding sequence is TGTGCCATCAGTCCCGGGACTAGCGGGGCCTACGAGCAGTACTTC.

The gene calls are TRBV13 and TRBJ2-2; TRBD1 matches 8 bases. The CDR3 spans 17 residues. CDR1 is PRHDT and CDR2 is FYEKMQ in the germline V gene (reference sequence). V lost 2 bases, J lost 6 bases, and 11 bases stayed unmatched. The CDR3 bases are TGTGCCAGCAGCTTACTCGGTGCCAGGGGGCTCGCCGGGGAGCTGTTTTTT. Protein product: CASSLLGARGLAGELFF.

CDR3 loop: CSAGGQGLYYEQYF. As DNA, the CDR3 is TGCAGTGCTGGTGGACAGGGACTTTACTACGAGCAGTACTTC. V is TRBV20-1 and J is TRBJ2-7; TRBD1 matches 8 bases. CDR3 length: 14 amino acids. Germline loops: CDR1 DFQATT, CDR2 SNEGSKA (reference sequence). The V gene end was trimmed by 5 bases and the J gene end by 3 bases; junction bases not matched to a gene: 9.

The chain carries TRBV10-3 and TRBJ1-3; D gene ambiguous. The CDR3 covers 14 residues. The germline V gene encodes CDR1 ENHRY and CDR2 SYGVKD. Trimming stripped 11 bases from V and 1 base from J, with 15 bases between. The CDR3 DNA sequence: TGTGCCTCAAACCTGGGAGGGTCTGGAAACACCATATATTTT. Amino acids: CASNLGGSGNTIYF.

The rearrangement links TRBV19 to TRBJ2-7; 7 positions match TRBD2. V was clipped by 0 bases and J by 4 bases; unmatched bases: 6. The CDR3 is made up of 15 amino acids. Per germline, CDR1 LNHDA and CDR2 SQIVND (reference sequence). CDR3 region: CASSIDNGGGYEQYF. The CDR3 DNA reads TGTGCCAGTAGTATAGATAACGGGGGAGGGTACGAGCAGTACTTC.

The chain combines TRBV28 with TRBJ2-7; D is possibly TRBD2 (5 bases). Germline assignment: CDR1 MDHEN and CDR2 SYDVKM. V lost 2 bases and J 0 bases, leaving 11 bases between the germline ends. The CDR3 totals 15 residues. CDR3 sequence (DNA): TGTGCCAGCAGTTTAAAGGGCAGCGGCTCCTACGAGCAGTACTTC. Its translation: CASSLKGSGSYEQYF.

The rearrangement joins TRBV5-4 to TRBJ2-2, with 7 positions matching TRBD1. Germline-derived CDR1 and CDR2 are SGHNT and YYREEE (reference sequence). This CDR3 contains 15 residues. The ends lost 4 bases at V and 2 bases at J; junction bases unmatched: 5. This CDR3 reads CASSPRDRNTGELFF. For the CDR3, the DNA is TGTGCCAGCAGCCCCCGGGACAGAAACACCGGGGAGCTGTTTTTT.

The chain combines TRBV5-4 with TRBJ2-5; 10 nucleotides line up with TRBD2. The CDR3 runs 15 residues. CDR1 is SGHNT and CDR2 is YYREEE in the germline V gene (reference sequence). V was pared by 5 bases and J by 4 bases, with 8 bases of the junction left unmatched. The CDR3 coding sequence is TGTGCCAGCAGTTTAGCGGGGGGTGGGCGAGAGACCCAGTACTTC. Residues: CASSLAGGGRETQYF.

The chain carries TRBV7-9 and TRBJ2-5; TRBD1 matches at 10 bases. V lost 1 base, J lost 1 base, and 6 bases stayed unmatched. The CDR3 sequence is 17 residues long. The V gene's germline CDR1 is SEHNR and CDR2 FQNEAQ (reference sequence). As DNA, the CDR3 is TGTGCCAGCAGCTTAGGGGCTGACAGGGGGCCCCAAGAGACCCAGTACTTC. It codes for CASSLGADRGPQETQYF.

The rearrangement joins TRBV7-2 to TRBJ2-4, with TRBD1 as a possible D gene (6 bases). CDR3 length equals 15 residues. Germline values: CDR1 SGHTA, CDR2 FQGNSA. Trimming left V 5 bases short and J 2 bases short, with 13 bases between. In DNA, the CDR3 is TGTGCCAGCAGCCCGCATGGGGGCCCCAAAAACATTCAGTACTTC. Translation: CASSPHGGPKNIQYF.